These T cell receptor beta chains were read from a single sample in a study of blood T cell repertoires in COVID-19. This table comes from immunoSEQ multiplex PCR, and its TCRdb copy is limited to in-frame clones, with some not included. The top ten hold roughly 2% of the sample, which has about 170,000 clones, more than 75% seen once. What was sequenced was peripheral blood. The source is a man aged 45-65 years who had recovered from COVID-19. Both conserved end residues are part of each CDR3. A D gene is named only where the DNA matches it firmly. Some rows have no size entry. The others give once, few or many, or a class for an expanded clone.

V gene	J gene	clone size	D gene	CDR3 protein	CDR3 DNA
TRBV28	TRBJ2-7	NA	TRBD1	CASSSDRGRYEQYF	TGTGCCAGCAGTTCGGACAGGGGGCGGTACGAGCAGTACTTC
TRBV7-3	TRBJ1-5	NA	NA	CASSFHEDSNQPQHF	TGTGCCAGCAGCTTTCATGAGGATAGCAATCAGCCCCAGCATTTT
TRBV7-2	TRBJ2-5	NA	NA	CASSKLVRETQYF	TGTGCCAGCAGCAAACTAGTGAGGGAGACCCAGTACTTC
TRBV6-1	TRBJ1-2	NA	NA	CASSEEGSHYGYTF	TGTGCCAGCAGTGAAGAGGGGTCCCACTATGGCTACACCTTC
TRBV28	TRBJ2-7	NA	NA	CASSFGGSYEQYF	TGTGCCAGCAGTTTCGGCGGATCCTACGAGCAGTACTTC
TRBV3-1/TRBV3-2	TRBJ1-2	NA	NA	CASSQVQGYYGYTF	TGTGCCAGCAGCCAAGTCCAGGGCTACTATGGCTACACCTTC
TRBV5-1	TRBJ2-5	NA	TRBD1	CASSSTGGAETQYF	TGCGCCAGCAGCTCTACAGGGGGCGCGGAGACCCAGTACTTC
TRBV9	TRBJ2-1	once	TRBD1	CASSVNFGQGEQFF	TGTGCCAGCAGCGTAAATTTTGGACAGGGTGAGCAGTTCTTC
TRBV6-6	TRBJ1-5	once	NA	CASSLQGNGNQPQHF	TGTGCCAGCAGTCTCCAGGGAAATGGCAATCAGCCCCAGCATTTT
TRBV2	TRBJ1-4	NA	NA	CASSEDQGPEKLFF	TGTGCCAGCAGTGAAGATCAGGGGCCGGAAAAACTGTTTTTT
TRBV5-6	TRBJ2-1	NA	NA	CASSLDFNEQFF	TGTGCCAGCAGCTTGGACTTTAATGAGCAGTTCTTC
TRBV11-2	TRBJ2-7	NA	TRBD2	CASSFGAGGSYEQYF	TGTGCCAGCAGCTTTGGGGCGGGAGGATCCTACGAGCAGTACTTC
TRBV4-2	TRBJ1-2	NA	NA	CASSRSQEYYGYTF	TGTGCCAGCAGCCGATCACAGGAGTACTATGGCTACACCTTC
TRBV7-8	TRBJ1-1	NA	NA	CASSRPTGMNTEAFF	TGTGCCAGCAGCCGACCCACAGGTATGAACACTGAAGCTTTCTTT
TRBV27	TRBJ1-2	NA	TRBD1	CASSPDRTYGYTF	TGTGCCAGCAGTCCGGACAGGACTTATGGCTACACCTTC
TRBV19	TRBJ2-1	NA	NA	CASTAGAEQFF	TGTGCCAGTACGGCGGGGGCTGAGCAGTTCTTC
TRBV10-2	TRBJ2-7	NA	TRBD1	CASSGDSSYEQYF	TGCGCCAGCAGTGGGGACAGCTCCTACGAGCAGTACTTC
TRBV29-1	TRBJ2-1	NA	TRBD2	CSVDGLAGASSSYNEQFF	TGCAGCGTTGATGGGCTAGCGGGGGCCAGCTCCTCCTACAATGAGCAGTTCTTC
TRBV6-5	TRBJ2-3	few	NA	CASRTSAPRPDTQYF	TGTGCCAGCAGGACTTCGGCCCCTCGCCCAGATACGCAGTATTTT
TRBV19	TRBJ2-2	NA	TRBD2	CASSVGTSGIGELFF	TGTGCCAGTAGTGTCGGGACTAGCGGAATCGGGGAGCTGTTTTTT
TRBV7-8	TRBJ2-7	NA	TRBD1	CASSISQGVDYEQYF	TGTGCCAGCAGCATCTCCCAGGGGGTGGACTACGAGCAGTACTTC
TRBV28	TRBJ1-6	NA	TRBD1	CASSSLGQGVGSPLHF	TGTGCCAGCAGTTCCCTCGGACAGGGGGTAGGGTCACCCCTCCACTTT
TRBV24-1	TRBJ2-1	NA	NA	CATSDLTGSHNEQFF	TGTGCCACCAGTGATTTAACCGGGTCCCACAATGAGCAGTTCTTC
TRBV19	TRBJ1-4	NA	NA	CASSIGLGATNEKLFF	TGTGCCAGTAGTATAGGCCTAGGAGCAACTAATGAAAAACTGTTTTTT
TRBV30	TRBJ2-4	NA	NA	CAWSGSFRQQNIQYF	TGTGCCTGGAGTGGAAGCTTTCGACAGCAAAACATTCAGTACTTC
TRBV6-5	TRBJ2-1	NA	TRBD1	CASRGQGILNEQFF	TGTGCCAGCAGAGGACAGGGAATCTTGAATGAGCAGTTCTTC
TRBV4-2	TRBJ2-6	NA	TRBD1	CASSRERQGATGANVLTF	TGTGCCAGCAGCCGGGAACGACAGGGGGCAACCGGGGCCAACGTCCTGACTTTC
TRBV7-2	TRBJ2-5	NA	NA	CASSLLRETQYF	TGTGCCAGCAGCTTACTGAGGGAGACCCAGTACTTC
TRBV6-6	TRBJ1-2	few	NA	CASSYSVTGPYGYTF	TGTGCCAGCAGTTACTCGGTTACAGGGCCCTATGGCTACACCTTC
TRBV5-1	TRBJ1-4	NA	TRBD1	CASSLGDRDNEKLFF	TGCGCCAGCAGCTTGGGGGACAGGGATAATGAAAAACTGTTTTTT
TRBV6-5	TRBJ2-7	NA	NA	CASSYSMGAGPYEQYF	TGTGCCAGCAGTTACTCAATGGGGGCCGGCCCCTACGAGCAGTACTTC
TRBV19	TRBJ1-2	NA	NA	CASSLGAGYTF	TGTGCCAGTAGTTTGGGAGCGGGCTACACCTTC
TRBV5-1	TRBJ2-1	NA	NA	CASSLVQVINEQFF	TGCGCCAGCAGCCTCGTACAGGTTATTAATGAGCAGTTCTTC
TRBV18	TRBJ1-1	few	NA	CASSEPQQAFF	TGTGCCAGCTCAGAGCCTCAACAAGCTTTCTTT
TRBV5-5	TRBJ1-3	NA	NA	CASSQGGGGNTIYF	TGTGCCAGCAGCCAGGGTGGTGGTGGAAACACCATATATTTT
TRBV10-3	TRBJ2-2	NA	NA	CAISEKGDTGELFF	TGTGCCATCAGTGAGAAGGGGGACACCGGGGAGCTGTTTTTT
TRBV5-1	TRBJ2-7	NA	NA	CASSQPTGSYEQYF	TGCGCCAGCAGTCAACCGACAGGCTCCTACGAGCAGTACTTC
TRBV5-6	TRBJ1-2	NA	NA	CASSLKNGDGYTF	TGTGCCAGCAGCTTGAAAAACGGAGATGGCTACACCTTC
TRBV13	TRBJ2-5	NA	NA	CASSHRWGPETQYF	TGTGCCAGCAGCCATCGGTGGGGCCCAGAGACCCAGTACTTC
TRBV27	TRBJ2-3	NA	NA	CASSLGQGQDTQYF	TGTGCCAGCAGTTTAGGGCAGGGACAAGATACGCAGTATTTT
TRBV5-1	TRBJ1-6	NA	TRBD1	CASKTGQLNSPLHF	TGCGCCAGCAAAACGGGACAGCTTAATTCACCCCTCCACTTT
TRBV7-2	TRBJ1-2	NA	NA	CASSLDRTPANYGYTF	TGTGCCAGCAGCTTAGATAGGACACCAGCTAACTATGGCTACACCTTC
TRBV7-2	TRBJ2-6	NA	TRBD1	CASSSTGGAFGANVLTF	TGTGCCAGCAGTTCGACAGGGGGCGCTTTTGGGGCCAACGTCCTGACTTTC
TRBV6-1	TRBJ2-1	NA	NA	CASSEGSSNEQFF	TGTGCCAGCAGTGAAGGTAGCAGCAATGAGCAGTTCTTC
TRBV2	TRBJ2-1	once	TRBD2	CASSLSSGIQYNEQFF	TGTGCCAGCAGTTTATCGAGCGGGATCCAATACAATGAGCAGTTCTTC
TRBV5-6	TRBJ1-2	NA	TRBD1	CASSLAGTGLYYGYTF	TGTGCCAGCAGCTTGGCCGGGACAGGCCTTTACTATGGCTACACCTTC
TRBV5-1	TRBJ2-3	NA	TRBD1	CASSWTGTEISDTQYF	TGCGCCAGCAGCTGGACCGGGACAGAGATATCAGATACGCAGTATTTT
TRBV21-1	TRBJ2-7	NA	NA	CATGTGGDRVLYEQYF	TGTGCCACGGGGACAGGGGGCGACCGAGTGCTTTACGAGCAGTACTTC
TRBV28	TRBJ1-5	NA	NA	CASSLSQPPQHF	TGTGCCAGCAGTTTATCACAGCCACCCCAGCATTTT
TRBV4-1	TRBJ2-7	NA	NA	CASSQGWGDSYEQYF	TGCGCCAGCAGCCAAGGATGGGGAGACTCCTACGAGCAGTACTTC
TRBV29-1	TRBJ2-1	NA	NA	CSVALLPVREQFF	TGCAGCGTTGCCCTTTTGCCAGTCCGCGAGCAGTTCTTC
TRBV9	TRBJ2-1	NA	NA	CASSVGGTYNEQFF	TGTGCCAGCAGCGTAGGAGGGACCTACAATGAGCAGTTCTTC
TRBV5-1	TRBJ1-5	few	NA	CASSPVPGANQPQHF	TGCGCCAGCAGCCCAGTGCCGGGAGCTAATCAGCCCCAGCATTTT